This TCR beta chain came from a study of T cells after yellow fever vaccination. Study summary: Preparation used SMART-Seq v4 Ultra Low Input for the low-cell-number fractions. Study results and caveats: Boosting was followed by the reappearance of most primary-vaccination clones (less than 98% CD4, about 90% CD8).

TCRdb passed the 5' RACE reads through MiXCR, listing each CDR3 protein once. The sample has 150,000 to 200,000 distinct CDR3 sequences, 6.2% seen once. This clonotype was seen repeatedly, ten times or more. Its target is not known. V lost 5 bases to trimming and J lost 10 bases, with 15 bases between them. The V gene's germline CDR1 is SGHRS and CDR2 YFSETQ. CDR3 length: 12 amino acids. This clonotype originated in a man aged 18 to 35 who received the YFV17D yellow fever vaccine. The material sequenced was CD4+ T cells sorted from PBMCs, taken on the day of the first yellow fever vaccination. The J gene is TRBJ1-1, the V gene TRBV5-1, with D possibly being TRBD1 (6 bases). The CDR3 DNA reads TGCGCCAGCAGGTTATTACAGGGCCCAGCTTTCTTT. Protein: CASRLLQGPAFF. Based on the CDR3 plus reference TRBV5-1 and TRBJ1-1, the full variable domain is KAGVTQTPRYLIKTRGQQVTLSCSPISGHRSVSWYQQTPGQGLQFLFEYFSETQRNKGNFPGRFSGRQFSNSRSEMNVSTLELGDSALYLCASRLLQGPAFFGQGTRLTVV.